One sample yielded the 5 T cell receptor beta chains listed below, sequenced in a study of cytomegalovirus exposure and HLA in healthy donors. Both 60 Vbeta primers and 13 Jbeta primers went into the PCR. Generated by immunoSEQ multiplex PCR, the TCRdb table keeps only in-frame clones and is missing some. The sample lists tens of thousands of clones, roughly 77% occurring once. Sequenced: PBMCs. These receptors all stem from a woman between 25 and 40 years old in good health and CMV-seronegative.

The genes are TRBV5-5 and TRBJ2-4; 10 bases align to TRBD1. CDR3 length: 17 amino acids. V shed 4 bases and J 3 bases; nucleotides not matched to a gene: 10. The V gene's germline CDR1 is SGHKS and CDR2 YYEKEE (reference sequence). In DNA form, the CDR3 reads TGTGCCAGCAGCATCGACAGGGGGCTTGGAAGCAAAAACATTCAGTACTTC. It yields the protein CASSIDRGLGSKNIQYF.

This chain connects TRBV7-6 to TRBJ2-5; TRBD1 agrees at 7 bases. The germline CDR1 and CDR2 sequences are SGHVS and FNYEAQ. This CDR3 has 15 amino acids. The junction had 10 bases not matched to a gene; V was cut back by 5 bases and J by 4 bases. The CDR3 sequence: CASSPGTETTETQYF. The CDR3 region has the DNA TGTGCCAGCAGCCCGGGGACAGAAACAACAGAGACCCAGTACTTC.

The chain carries TRBV18 and TRBJ2-2; TRBD1 is a possible D gene (6 bases). Trimming cost V 5 bases and J 1 base, with 11 bases left between them. Germline V gene lookup returns CDR1 KGHSH and CDR2 LQKENI. This CDR3 contains 15 residues. CDR3 in amino acids: CASSSGVRNTGELFF. The CDR3 bases are TGTGCCAGCTCATCAGGGGTCCGGAACACCGGGGAGCTGTTTTTT.

The chain employs TRBV10-3 and TRBJ1-1; TRBD1 aligns across 7 bases. The CDR3 has 14 amino acids. Germline V lookup: CDR1 ENHRY, CDR2 SYGVKD. V trimming: 2 bases; J trimming: 3 bases; junction bases outside the gene matches: 3. Here the CDR3 reads CAISETTGDTEAFF. CDR3 coding DNA: TGTGCCATCAGTGAGACAACAGGGGACACTGAAGCTTTCTTT.

This sequence joins TRBV28 and TRBJ2-1; maybe TRBD2 (5 bases). Germline CDR1 MDHEN, CDR2 SYDVKM. The CDR3 covers 15 residues. V shed 6 bases and J shed 5 bases, with 17 bases lying between them. CDR3 protein: CASSPGGTPNNEQFF. Here the CDR3 DNA reads TGTGCCAGCAGCCCAGGAGGAACCCCTAACAATGAGCAGTTCTTC.